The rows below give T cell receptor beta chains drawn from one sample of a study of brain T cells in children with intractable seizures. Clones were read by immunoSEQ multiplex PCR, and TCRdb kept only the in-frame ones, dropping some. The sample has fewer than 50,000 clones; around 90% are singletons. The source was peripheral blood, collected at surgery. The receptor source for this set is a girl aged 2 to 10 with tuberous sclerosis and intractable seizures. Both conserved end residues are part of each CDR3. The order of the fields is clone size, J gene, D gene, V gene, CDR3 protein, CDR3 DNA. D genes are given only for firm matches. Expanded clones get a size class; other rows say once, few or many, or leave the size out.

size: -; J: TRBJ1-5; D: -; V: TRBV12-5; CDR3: CASGLYDQPQHF; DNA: TGTGCTAGTGGTTTATACGACCAGCCCCAGCATTTT
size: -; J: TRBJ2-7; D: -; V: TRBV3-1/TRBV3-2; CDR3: CASSQSNYEQYF; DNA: TGTGCCAGCAGCCAGAGTAACTACGAGCAGTACTTC
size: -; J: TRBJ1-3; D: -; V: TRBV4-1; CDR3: CASSQDDSQAGNTIYF; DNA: TGCGCCAGCAGCCAGGATGACTCCCAAGCGGGAAACACCATATATTTT
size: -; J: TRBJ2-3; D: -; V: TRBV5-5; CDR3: CASSWRGVTDTQYF; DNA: TGTGCCAGCAGCTGGAGAGGGGTAACAGATACGCAGTATTTT
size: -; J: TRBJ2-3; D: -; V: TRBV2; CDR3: CASGISSTDTQYF; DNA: TGTGCCAGCGGAATATCTAGCACAGATACGCAGTATTTT
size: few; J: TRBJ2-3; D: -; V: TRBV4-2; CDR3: CASRDITPDTQYF; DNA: TGTGCCAGCAGGGACATTACTCCAGATACGCAGTATTTT
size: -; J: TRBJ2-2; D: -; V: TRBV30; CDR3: CAWSAQGTGELFF; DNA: TGTGCCTGGAGTGCCCAGGGGACCGGGGAGCTGTTTTTT
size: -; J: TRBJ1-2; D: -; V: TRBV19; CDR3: CASSRASYGYTF; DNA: TGTGCCAGTAGTAGGGCTTCCTATGGCTACACCTTC
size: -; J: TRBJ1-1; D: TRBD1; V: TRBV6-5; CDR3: CASSLDRGAEAFF; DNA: TGTGCCAGCAGCCTTGACAGGGGAGCTGAAGCTTTCTTT
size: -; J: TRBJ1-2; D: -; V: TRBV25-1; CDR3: CASSELSGGQYGYTF; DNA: TGTGCCAGCAGTGAATTAAGCGGGGGGCAATATGGCTACACCTTC
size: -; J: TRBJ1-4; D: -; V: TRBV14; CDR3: CASSQVSLGLNEKLFF; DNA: TGTGCCAGCAGCCAAGTCTCCCTGGGACTTAATGAAAAACTGTTTTTT
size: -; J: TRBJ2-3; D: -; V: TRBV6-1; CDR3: CASSEARSGGADTQYF; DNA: TGTGCCAGCAGTGAAGCTCGGTCGGGGGGCGCAGATACGCAGTATTTT
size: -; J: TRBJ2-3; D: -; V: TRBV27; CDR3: CASSLSSLTRRLQDTQYF; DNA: TGTGCCAGCAGTTTATCGTCACTGACTAGACGATTACAAGATACGCAGTATTTT
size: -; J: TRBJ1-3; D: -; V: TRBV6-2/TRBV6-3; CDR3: CASSYLGRPGNTIYF; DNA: TGTGCCAGCAGTTACCTGGGTCGCCCTGGAAACACCATATATTTT
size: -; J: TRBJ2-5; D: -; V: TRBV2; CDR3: CASSEEGARQETQYF; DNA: TGTGCCAGCAGTGAGGAGGGGGCCCGACAAGAGACCCAGTACTTC
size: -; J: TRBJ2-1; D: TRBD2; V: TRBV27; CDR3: CASIRVAGSYNEQFF; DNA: TGTGCCAGCATCAGAGTAGCGGGCTCCTACAATGAGCAGTTCTTC
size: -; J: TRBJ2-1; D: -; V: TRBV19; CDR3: CASSIGPVSLYNEQFF; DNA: TGTGCCAGTAGTATAGGGCCGGTTTCACTTTACAATGAGCAGTTCTTC
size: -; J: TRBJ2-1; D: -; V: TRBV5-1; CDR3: CASSFTGDQFF; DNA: TGCGCCAGCAGCTTTACAGGTGATCAGTTCTTC
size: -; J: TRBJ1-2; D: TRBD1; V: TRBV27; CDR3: CASSIGQGVFGYTF; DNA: TGTGCCAGCAGTATAGGACAGGGAGTATTCGGCTACACCTTC
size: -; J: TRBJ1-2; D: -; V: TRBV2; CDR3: CARGAPSNYGYTF; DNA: TGTGCCAGAGGGGCCCCATCGAACTATGGCTACACCTTC
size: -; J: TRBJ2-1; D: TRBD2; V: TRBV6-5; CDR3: CASSYYGGASIF; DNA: TGTGCCAGCAGTTACTACGGGGGGGCCTCAATCTTC
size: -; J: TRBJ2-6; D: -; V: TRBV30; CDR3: CAWSGERATSGANVLTF; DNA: TGTGCCTGGAGTGGGGAGCGGGCGACCTCTGGGGCCAACGTCCTGACTTTC
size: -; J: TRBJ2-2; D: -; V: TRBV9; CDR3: CASSAIGGNSIAGELFF; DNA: TGTGCCAGCAGCGCTATCGGAGGTAACAGCATTGCCGGGGAGCTGTTTTTT
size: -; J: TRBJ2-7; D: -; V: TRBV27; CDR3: CASSLTDSYEQYF; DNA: TGTGCCAGCAGTTTAACCGACAGTTACGAGCAGTACTTC
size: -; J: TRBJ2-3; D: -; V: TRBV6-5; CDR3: CASSYGTDTQYF; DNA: TGTGCCAGCAGTTACGGCACAGATACGCAGTATTTT
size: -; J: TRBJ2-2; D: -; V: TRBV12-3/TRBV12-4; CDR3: CASRGGTGELFF; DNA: TGTGCCAGCAGGGGGGGTACCGGGGAGCTGTTTTTT
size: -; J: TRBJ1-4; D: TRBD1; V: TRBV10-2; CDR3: CASRSPQDRDNEKLFF; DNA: TGCGCCAGCAGATCCCCCCAGGACAGGGACAATGAAAAACTGTTTTTT
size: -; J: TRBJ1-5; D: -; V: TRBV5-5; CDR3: CASSLESNQPQHF; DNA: TGTGCCAGCAGCTTGGAGTCTAATCAGCCCCAGCATTTT
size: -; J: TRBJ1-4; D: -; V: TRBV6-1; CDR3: CASSESLGYTNPTNEKLFF; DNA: TGTGCCAGCAGTGAATCGTTGGGTTACACGAACCCAACTAATGAAAAACTGTTTTTT